This T cell receptor beta chain was captured in a study of T cells expressing NK-cell markers. About the study: TCR beta repertoires came from sorted CD3+CD56+NKG2C+, CD3+CD56+NKG2C- and CD3+CD56-NKG2C+ T cells.

TCRdb derives one entry per CDR3 protein from the 5' RACE reads, leaving out DNA. This table holds some 390,000 distinct CDR3 sequences. Germline V lookup: CDR1 DFQATT, CDR2 SNEGSKA (reference sequence). This CDR3 is built from 15 residues. The receptor was isolated from a woman in her forties or fifties in good health. The specimen sequenced was blood T cells: a sorted CD56 or NKG2C T cell subset, CD4+ or CD8+ T cells, or bulk PBMC T cells (not recorded which). V gene TRBV20-1 combines with J gene TRBJ2-7; absent DNA, TCRdb's TRBD1 call cannot be checked. The CDR3 spells CSARPVQGTLYEQYF.